This T cell receptor (beta chain) was documented in a study of regulatory T cells in long-lasting Graves disease. Study findings and constraints: Persistent disease exhibited a predilection for TRBV28, TRBJ1-2 and TRBJ2-5.

Per the germline V gene, CDR1 is MNHEY and CDR2 is SVGEGT. This CDR3 spans 14 amino acids. Trimming took off 2 bases at V and 7 bases at J, with 12 bases between the two ends. Many counts were recorded for this clonotype. Antigen specificity is unknown. For TCR beta, libraries came from iRepertoire HTBI primers and Arm-PCR of CDR3 regions. TCRdb fed the multiplex PCR reads into MiXCR, producing one record per CDR3 protein. The sample carries around 460,000 distinct CDR3 sequences, around 13% recorded once. The time point denotes: newly diagnosed GD, antithyroid drugs for less than 3 months. Construction of the TCR library relied on RNA isolated from PBMCs. These same records also appear under a second study, on T cells in Graves' hyperthyroidism and ophthalmopathy. This second report adds: A model of 13 V-J features distinguished ophthalmopathy from stable hyperthyroidism.

Sequences were derived from peripheral blood mononuclear cells (PBMCs), sampled at new diagnosis, from a patient treated with antithyroid drugs. The clonotype originates from a woman between 50 and 59 years old with Graves disease. The chain links TRBV6-2 or TRBV6-3 to TRBJ1-5, with D possibly being TRBD1 (6 bases). The DNA of the CDR3 is TGTGCCAGCAGTTACACAGGGTCTGGGCAGCCCCAGCATTTT. This codes for CASSYTGSGQPQHF.